The present T cell receptor (beta chain) was sequenced within a study of PD-1 blockade in classical Hodgkin lymphoma. TCRdb's copy holds only in-frame clones and misses some; the assay was immunoSEQ multiplex PCR. In the table there are over 35,000 clones, about 85% of which are singletons. This clone was seen only once. All patients experienced relapse after autologous stem cell transplantation, and brentuximab vedotin exposure was variable. The length of the CDR3 is 13 residues. After removal of 3 bases from V and 3 bases from J, the junction contained 3 bases not matched to a gene. Germline CDR1 and CDR2: SQVTM and ANQGSEA.

This chain connects TRBV29-1 to TRBJ2-3, with 7 bases fitting TRBD2. The sequencing here drew on peripheral blood mononuclear cells (PBMCs), taken before the second cycle of nivolumab. The source of this sequence is a human donor with classical Hodgkin lymphoma. CDR3 protein: CSVELGGTDTQYF. For the CDR3, the DNA is TGCAGCGTTGAGCTGGGAGGGACAGATACGCAGTATTTT.